Presented here are 4 T cell receptor beta chains from one specimen sequenced in a study of Graves' ophthalmopathy and Graves' hyperthyroidism. Scientists amplified the TCR beta CDR3 regions from RNA transcripts. The first-round RT-PCR employed HTBI primers together with the Qiagen OneStep RT-PCR kit. A multiplex PCR was then performed as the second round. TCRdb re-analysed the multiplex PCR reads in MiXCR, keeping a single row per CDR3 protein. The repertoire holds roughly 700,000 distinct CDR3 sequences, with roughly 40% as singletons. Sequenced material: peripheral blood. These receptors all come from an adult man with Graves' ophthalmopathy.

In its sample, this clonotype was seen many times. J is TRBJ2-6 and V is TRBV9; TRBD1 aligns across 7 bases. In germline, CDR1 is SGDLS, CDR2 YYNGEE. The length of the CDR3 is 15 residues. Trimming removed 4 bases from V and 4 bases from J; junction bases left unmatched: 5. The CDR3 DNA reads TGTGCCAGCAGCTACAGGGGCCCCGGGGCCAACGTCCTGACTTTC. Encoded protein: CASSYRGPGANVLTF.

This clonotype was seen at least ten times. The J gene is TRBJ1-1, the V gene TRBV7-9; D call uncertain. Trimming left V 3 bases short and J 4 bases short, with 12 bases between. The CDR3 is 14 amino acids. Germline CDR1 is SEHNR and CDR2 is FQNEAQ (reference sequence). The CDR3, as DNA: TGTGCCAGCAGCTTTATGGGTGTGGGCACTGAAGCTTTCTTT. Its protein is CASSFMGVGTEAFF. The complete variable domain, with remaining parts taken from reference TRBV7-9 and TRBJ1-1, reads DTGVSQNPRHKITKRGQNVTFRCDPISEHNRLYWYRQTLGQGPEFLTYFQNEAQLEKSRLLSDRFSAERPKGSFSTLEIQRTEQGDSAMYLCASSFMGVGTEAFFGQGTRLTVV.

There are a few counts of this clonotype. The chain couples TRBV20-1 to TRBJ1-1, with D unresolved. This CDR3 has 16 amino acids. V was trimmed by 1 base and J by 5 bases, leaving 20 bases between them. The germline V gene encodes CDR1 DFQATT and CDR2 SNEGSKA (reference sequence). This chain's CDR3 is CSARASGQRMRTEAFF. CDR3 sequence (DNA): TGCAGTGCTAGAGCGTCCGGGCAAAGAATGCGGACTGAAGCTTTCTTT.

This clonotype was seen a handful of times. The J gene is TRBJ2-5, the V gene TRBV24-1; D gene uncertain. In germline, CDR1 is KGHDR, CDR2 SFDVKD. This CDR3 contains 15 residues. Deletions cut 3 bases from V and 0 bases from J, with 10 bases between. The CDR3 DNA sequence: TGTGCCACCAGTGATAGATGGGGTAACCAAGAGACCCAGTACTTC. Its protein product is CATSDRWGNQETQYF.